Below, 22 T cell receptor beta chains from the same sample are listed, as sequenced in a study of regulatory T cells in long-lasting Graves disease. Time point denoted: persistent/refractory GD, antithyroid drugs over 5 years with positive TRAb. Following extraction of RNA from PBMCs, that RNA was used to make the TCR library. The authors built TCR beta libraries using iRepertoire HTBI primers and Arm-PCR of CDR3 regions. TCRdb re-derived calls from the multiplex PCR reads in MiXCR, one entry per CDR3 protein. Of roughly 300,000 distinct CDR3 sequences in the sample, around 19% were seen once. Specimen: peripheral blood mononuclear cells (PBMCs), collected when the disease was refractory, from a patient treated with antithyroid drugs. The receptors were gathered from a female donor with Graves disease.

The J gene is TRBJ1-1, the V gene TRBV20-1, with 8 bases identical to TRBD1. Germline CDR1 DFQATT, CDR2 SNEGSKA (reference sequence). This CDR3 comprises 16 residues. The V gene end was trimmed by 6 bases and the J gene end by 1 base; junction bases not matched to a gene: 13. The CDR3 nucleotides read TGCAGTGCCCCAATAGGACAGGGTACTCGGAACACTGAAGCTTTCTTT. Its translation: CSAPIGQGTRNTEAFF.

This clonotype was observed at least ten times. The genes are TRBV2 and TRBJ1-6; 9 positions match TRBD1. The CDR3 has 15 residues. V lost 4 bases, J lost 10 bases, and 8 bases stayed unmatched. The V gene's germline CDR1 is SNHLY and CDR2 FYNNEI. CDR3 bases: TGTGCCAGCAGTGGAGGGGACAGGGTAGGATCACCCCTCCACTTT. Protein sequence: CASSGGDRVGSPLHF.

The sample holds a few counts of this clonotype. V is TRBV5-1 and J is TRBJ1-5; D not certain. This CDR3 comprises 14 residues. Trimming left V 0 bases short and J 0 bases short, with 4 bases between. The germline V gene encodes CDR1 SGHRS and CDR2 YFSETQ. In nucleotides, the CDR3 is TGCGCCAGCAGCTTGGATTTTAGCAATCAGCCCCAGCATTTT. Protein: CASSLDFSNQPQHF.

The chain links TRBV12-3 or TRBV12-4 to TRBJ1-2; TRBD1 might be the D (6 bases). The CDR3 is 13 amino acids. V lost 3 bases and J 8 bases, leaving 13 bases between the germline ends. The CDR3 spells CASSFSGGEGYTF. The CDR3 nucleotides are TGTGCCAGCAGTTTTAGCGGGGGCGAGGGCTACACCTTC.

This clonotype was observed many times. The chain couples TRBV27 to TRBJ1-2; perhaps TRBD1 as D (5 bases). With 5 bases removed from V and 6 bases from J, the gap between germline ends came to 10 bases. The CDR3 runs to 12 residues. Germline loops: CDR1 MNHEY, CDR2 SMNVEV (reference sequence). CDR3 bases: TGTGCCAGCAGTCCAATGGGGGATGGCTACACCTTC. This sequence encodes CASSPMGDGYTF.

The chain couples TRBV20-1 to TRBJ2-2; D might be TRBD1 (6 bases). V was clipped by 4 bases and J by 2 bases, with 14 bases between them. Germline CDR1 and CDR2: DFQATT and SNEGSKA (reference sequence). This CDR3 comprises 15 residues. The CDR3 DNA is TGCAGTGCTAATACCGGGACACCCAACACCGGGGAGCTGTTTTTT. This sequence encodes CSANTGTPNTGELFF.

This clonotype was detected a few times. This rearrangement joins TRBV4-1 to TRBJ1-5, with no clear D. The CDR3 sequence is 14 residues long. The V gene's germline CDR1 is MGHRA and CDR2 YSYEKL. Trimming shortened V by 4 bases and J by 5 bases, and 12 bases separated the two germline ends. The CDR3 here is CASSRGPLDQPQHF. The DNA for the CDR3 is TGCGCCAGCAGCCGGGGTCCCCTGGATCAGCCCCAGCATTTT.

This clonotype was counted only a few times. The gene calls are TRBV4-1 and TRBJ2-2; D remains ambiguous. This CDR3 is 14 amino acids long. Looked up from germline, CDR1 is MGHRA and CDR2 is YSYEKL. V was clipped by 3 bases and J by 6 bases, with 11 bases between them. CDR3 in amino acids: CASSHPYGPGELFF. CDR3 bases: TGCGCCAGCAGCCATCCCTACGGACCCGGGGAGCTGTTTTTT.

The genes are TRBV28 and TRBJ2-3; TRBD1 might be the D (6 bases). CDR1 is MDHEN and CDR2 is SYDVKM in the germline V gene. CDR3 length: 15 residues. V gave up 3 bases and J gave up 3 bases, with 13 bases separating them. The CDR3 region is CASSFRDRRTDTQYF. The CDR3, as DNA: TGTGCCAGCAGTTTCCGAGACAGGAGAACAGATACGCAGTATTTT.

A note on this clonotype: A much larger clone differs by one base, so this may be a read error. The chain couples TRBV6-4 to TRBJ1-5; no clear D gene. The better agreement between TRBJ2-3 and the DNA end casts doubt on the J call. From germline, CDR1 is MRHNA and CDR2 SNTAGT. The CDR3 is made up of 14 amino acids. The CDR3: CASSENSSNQPQYF. CDR3 bases: TGTGCCAGCAGTGAGAACAGTTCAAATCAGCCCCAGTATTTT.

This clonotype has a count of ten or more. J is TRBJ1-1 and V is TRBV6-1, with D tentatively TRBD1 (5 bases). Trimming removed 3 bases at V and 5 bases at J, with 13 bases between. The CDR3 has 14 residues. From germline, CDR1 is MNHNS and CDR2 SASEGT. For the CDR3, the DNA is TGTGCCAGCAGTGATTTCGGGGGGAGGACTGAAGCTTTCTTT. Protein product: CASSDFGGRTEAFF.

The table lists this clonotype with many counts. One end of the junction is discordant with germline, which a read error may explain. CDR3 DNA: TGTGCCAGCAGTTTGCCAGCCGGGACATCGAACATTGAAGCTTTCTTT. It yields the protein CASSLPAGTSNIEAFF. This chain connects TRBV28 to TRBJ1-1; tentatively, D is TRBD1 (6 bases). Germline CDR1 MDHEN, CDR2 SYDVKM. The CDR3 is 16 amino acids. Full variable domain (outside the CDR3, taken from reference TRBV28 and TRBJ1-1): DVKVTQSSRYLVKRTGEKVFLECVQDMDHENMFWYRQDPGLGLRLIYFSYDVKMKEKGDIPEGYSVSREKKERFSLILESASTNQTSMYLCASSLPAGTSNIEAFFGQGTRLTVV.

This clonotype appeared a few times. J is TRBJ2-6 and V is TRBV11-2; D possibly corresponds to TRBD1 (5 bases). This CDR3 contains 16 residues. Trimming stripped 5 bases from V and 2 bases from J, with 13 bases between. The germline V gene encodes CDR1 SGHAT and CDR2 FQNNGV. The CDR3 nucleotides read TGTGCCAGCAGCCAAAACAGGTTTACTGGGGCCAACGTCCTGACTTTC. This codes for CASSQNRFTGANVLTF. The variable domain in full, with the rest retrieved from reference TRBV11-2 and TRBJ2-6, is EAGVAQSPRYKIIEKRQSVAFWCNPISGHATLYWYQQILGQGPKLLIQFQNNGVVDDSQLPKDRFSAERLKGVDSTLKIQPAKLEDSAVYLCASSQNRFTGANVLTFGAGSRLTVL.

This clonotype occurred a few times. The chain employs TRBV3-1 and TRBJ1-6, with unresolved D. CDR3 size: 17 residues. Germline assignment: CDR1 LGHDT and CDR2 YNNKEL (reference sequence). V was pared by 1 base and J by 4 bases, with 14 bases between. The CDR3 loop is CASSQGVTLAYNSPLHF. CDR3 bases: TGTGCCAGCAGCCAAGGAGTAACTCTTGCTTATAATTCACCCCTCCACTTT.

This clonotype was observed a single time. The chain uses TRBV6-1 and TRBJ1-5, with D maybe TRBD1 (5 bases). The CDR3 is 17 amino acids. Deletions cut 0 bases from V and 4 bases from J, with 16 bases between. Germline V gene data show CDR1 as MNHNS and CDR2 as SASEGT. The CDR3 loop is CASSEARGSYGNQPQHF. The DNA for the CDR3 is TGTGCCAGCAGTGAAGCGCGGGGCTCATATGGGAATCAGCCCCAGCATTTT.

The chain recombines TRBV5-1 with TRBJ1-2, with 7 bases identical to TRBD1. Germline V gene data show CDR1 as SGHRS and CDR2 as YFSETQ. The CDR3 consists of 13 residues. The ends lost 7 bases at V and 4 bases at J; junction bases unmatched: 7. The CDR3: CASRWQGGYGYTF. CDR3 nucleotides: TGCGCCAGCCGTTGGCAGGGGGGCTATGGCTACACCTTC.

This clonotype was recorded at least ten times. The chain combines TRBV12-3 or TRBV12-4 with TRBJ2-7; 7 nucleotides match TRBD1. There are 15 residues in the CDR3. V was clipped by 4 bases and J by 2 bases; unmatched bases: 8. CDR3 residues: CASSSPGQRAYEQYF. The CDR3 bases are TGTGCCAGCAGTTCCCCGGGACAGCGTGCCTACGAGCAGTACTTC.

The chain is built from TRBV7-9 and TRBJ2-7; 7 bases align to TRBD1. Per germline, CDR1 SEHNR and CDR2 FQNEAQ (reference sequence). The CDR3 contains 15 residues. Losses at the gene ends were 5 bases for V and 1 base for J; bases not matched to a gene: 8. The CDR3 DNA is TGTGCCAGCAGCCTGACAGGGCTCGTTTCCTACGAGCAGTACTTC. Amino acid sequence: CASSLTGLVSYEQYF.

This chain uses TRBV6-1 with TRBJ2-7; possibly TRBD2 for D (6 bases). Trimming took off 8 bases at V and 2 bases at J, with 16 bases between the two ends. The CDR3 spans 14 residues. Germline CDR1 is MNHNS and CDR2 is SASEGT. The DNA for the CDR3 is TGTGCCAGCTTGGCCCGGGGGTTGGCCTACGAGCAGTACTTC. Translated, it gives CASLARGLAYEQYF.

J is TRBJ1-2 and V is TRBV7-9; the D is unclear. Germline values: CDR1 SEHNR, CDR2 FQNEAQ (reference sequence). The CDR3 covers 15 residues. Trimming removed 1 base at V and 2 bases at J, with 11 bases between. CDR3 DNA: TGTGCCAGCAGCTTAGGAGCGGGCCGCAACTATGGCTACACCTTC. It translates to CASSLGAGRNYGYTF.

At least ten counts were recorded for this clonotype. The CDR3 coding sequence is TGTGCCAGCAGCTTAGTCGAGGATAGCCAAGAGACCCAGTACTTC. Residues: CASSLVEDSQETQYF. The chain has TRBV11-2 and TRBJ2-5, with D uncertain. This CDR3 region has 15 residues. Trimming removed 1 base from V and 1 base from J, with 10 bases in between. The germline CDR1 and CDR2 sequences are SGHAT and FQNNGV.

With respect to this clonotype: An end of the junction differs from the germline gene, which may be a read error. As DNA, the CDR3 is TGTGCCAGCAGTTATACAGGGGGAAATAATTCACCCCCCCACTTT. Residues: CASSYTGGNNSPPHF. The chain couples TRBV6-2 or TRBV6-3 to TRBJ1-6; 8 bases match TRBD1. Germline CDR1 MNHEY, CDR2 SVGEGT. This CDR3 is 15 amino acids long.